This T cell receptor (beta chain) was identified during a study of T cells in tumors after PD-1 blockade. Background on the study: A subset received ongoing vismodegib 150 mg daily alongside anti-PD-1 therapy. Findings and limits, study-wide: Approximately 41% of tumor TCR clonotypes were also found in blood.

This table comes from immunoSEQ multiplex PCR, and its TCRdb copy is limited to in-frame clones, with some not included. This table has around 50,000 clones, roughly three quarters appearing once. This CDR3 has 14 amino acids. With 4 bases removed from V and 1 base from J, the gap between germline ends came to 12 bases. Germline CDR1 reads SGHTS; CDR2 reads YDEGEE. This clone was found a few times. Its antigen is undetermined. The sequences come from PBMCs, collected before anti-PD-1 treatment. The chain recombines TRBV5-8 with TRBJ2-7, with D unresolved. This receptor was identified in a human donor with basal cell carcinoma. The CDR3 coding sequence is TGTGCCAGCAGCCGGAGTTACAGTTCCTACGAGCAGTACTTC. The encoded protein is CASSRSYSSYEQYF.